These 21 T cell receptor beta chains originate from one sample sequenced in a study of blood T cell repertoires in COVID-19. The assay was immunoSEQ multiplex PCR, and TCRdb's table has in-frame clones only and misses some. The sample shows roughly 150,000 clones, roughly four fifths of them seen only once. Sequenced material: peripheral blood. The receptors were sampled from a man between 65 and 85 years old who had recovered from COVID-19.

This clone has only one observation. The DNA of the CDR3 is TGTGCCAGCAGCTATTCGGGACACCTGAACAATGAGCAGTTCTTC. Translation gives CASSYSGHLNNEQFF. The chain joins TRBV5-5 to TRBJ2-1; TRBD1 is a possible D gene (6 bases). V was cut by 3 bases and J by 5 bases, with 15 bases left in between. Germline assignment: CDR1 SGHKS and CDR2 YYEKEE (reference sequence). This CDR3 has 15 residues.

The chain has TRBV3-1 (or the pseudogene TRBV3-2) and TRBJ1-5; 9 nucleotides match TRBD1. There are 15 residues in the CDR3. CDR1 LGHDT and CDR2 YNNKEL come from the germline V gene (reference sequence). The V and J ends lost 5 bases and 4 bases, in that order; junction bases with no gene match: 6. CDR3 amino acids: CASSAGTGMNQPQHF. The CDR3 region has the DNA TGTGCCAGCAGCGCGGGGACAGGGATGAATCAGCCCCAGCATTTT.

The CDR3 here is CASSLMASGRALHEQYF. The CDR3 DNA reads TGTGCCAGCAGCTTAATGGCTAGCGGGAGGGCCCTCCACGAGCAGTACTTC. This chain connects TRBV7-3 to TRBJ2-7; 12 bases agree with TRBD2. V lost 1 base to trimming and J lost 5 bases; unmatched junction nucleotides: 9. The CDR3 sequence is 17 residues long. Germline V gene data show CDR1 as SGHTA and CDR2 as FQGTGA.

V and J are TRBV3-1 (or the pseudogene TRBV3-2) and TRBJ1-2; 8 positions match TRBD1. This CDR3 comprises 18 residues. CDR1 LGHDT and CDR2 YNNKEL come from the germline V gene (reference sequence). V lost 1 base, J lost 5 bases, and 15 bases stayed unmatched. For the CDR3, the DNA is TGTGCCAGCAGCCAAGGGACAGGGTTCACCCTAACGGGGTATGGCTACACCTTC. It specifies CASSQGTGFTLTGYGYTF.

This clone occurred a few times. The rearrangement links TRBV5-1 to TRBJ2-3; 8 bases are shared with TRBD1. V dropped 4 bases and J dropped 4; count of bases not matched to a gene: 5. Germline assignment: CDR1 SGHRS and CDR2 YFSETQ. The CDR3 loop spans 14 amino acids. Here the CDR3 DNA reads TGCGCCAGCAGCCCAGACAGGGGATCAGATACGCAGTATTTT. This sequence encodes CASSPDRGSDTQYF.

CDR3 DNA sequence: TGTGCCAGCAGTTATACAGGGGGAATGTACGAGCAGTACTTC. Amino acid sequence: CASSYTGGMYEQYF. The genes are TRBV6-2 or TRBV6-3 and TRBJ2-7, with 8 bases that match TRBD1. Per the germline V gene, CDR1 is MNHEY and CDR2 is SVGEGT. Trimming took 3 bases from V and 4 from J; bases not matched to a gene: 5. The length of the CDR3 is 14 residues.

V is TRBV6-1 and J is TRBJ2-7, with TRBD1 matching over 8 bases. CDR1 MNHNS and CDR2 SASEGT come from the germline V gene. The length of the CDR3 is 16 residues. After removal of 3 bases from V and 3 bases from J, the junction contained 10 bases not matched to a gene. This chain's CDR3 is CASSDPRQGNIYEQYF. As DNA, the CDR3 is TGTGCCAGCAGTGACCCTAGACAGGGGAATATCTACGAGCAGTACTTC.

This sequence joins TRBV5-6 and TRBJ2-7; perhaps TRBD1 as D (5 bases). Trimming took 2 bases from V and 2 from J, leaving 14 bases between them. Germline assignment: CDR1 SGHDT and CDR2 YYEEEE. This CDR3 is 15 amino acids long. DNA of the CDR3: TGTGCCAGCAGCTTTAGTAGGGGATTGGCCTACGAGCAGTACTTC. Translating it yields CASSFSRGLAYEQYF.

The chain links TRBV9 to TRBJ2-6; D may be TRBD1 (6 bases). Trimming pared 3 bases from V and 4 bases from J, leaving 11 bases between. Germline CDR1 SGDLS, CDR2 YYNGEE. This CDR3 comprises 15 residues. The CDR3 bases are TGTGCCAGCAGCGAGTGGGGGCTAGGGGCCAACGTCCTGACTTTC. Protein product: CASSEWGLGANVLTF.

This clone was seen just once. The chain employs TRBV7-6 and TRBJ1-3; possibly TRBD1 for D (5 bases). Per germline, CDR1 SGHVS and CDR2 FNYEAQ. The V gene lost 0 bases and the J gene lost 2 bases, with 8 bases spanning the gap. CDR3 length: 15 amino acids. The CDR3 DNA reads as TGTGCCAGCAGCTTAGCGGGGGGTGCTGGAAACACCATATATTTT. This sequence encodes CASSLAGGAGNTIYF.

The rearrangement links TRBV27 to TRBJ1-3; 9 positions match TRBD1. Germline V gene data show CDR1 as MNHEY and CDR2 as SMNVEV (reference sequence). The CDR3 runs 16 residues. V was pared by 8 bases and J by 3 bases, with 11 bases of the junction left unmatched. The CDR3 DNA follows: TGTGCCAGCTTGCCGGGGGACAGGGAATTTGGAAACACCATATATTTT. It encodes CASLPGDREFGNTIYF.

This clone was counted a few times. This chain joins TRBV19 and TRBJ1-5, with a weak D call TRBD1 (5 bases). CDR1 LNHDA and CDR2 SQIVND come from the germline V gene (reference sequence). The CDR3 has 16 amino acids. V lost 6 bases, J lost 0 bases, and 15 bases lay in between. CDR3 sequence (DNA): TGTGCCAGTAGCCAGGGAATGGGCTATAGCAATCAGCCCCAGCATTTT. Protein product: CASSQGMGYSNQPQHF.

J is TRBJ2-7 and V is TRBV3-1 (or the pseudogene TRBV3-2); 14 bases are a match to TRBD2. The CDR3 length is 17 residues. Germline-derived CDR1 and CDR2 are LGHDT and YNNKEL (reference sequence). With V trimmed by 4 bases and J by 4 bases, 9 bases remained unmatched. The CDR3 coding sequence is TGTGCCAGCAGCCCAGGGACTAGCGGGAGCTTCGGGTACGAGCAGTACTTC. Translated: CASSPGTSGSFGYEQYF.

CDR3 nucleotide sequence: TGCAGCGTTGATCAGGGTGGGATGAAGAATGAGCAGTTCTTC. Its translation: CSVDQGGMKNEQFF. The chain recombines TRBV29-1 with TRBJ2-1; a weak D match, TRBD1 (5 bases). Germline values: CDR1 SQVTM, CDR2 ANQGSEA. Trimming stripped 3 bases from V and 7 bases from J, with 16 bases between. The CDR3 totals 14 residues.

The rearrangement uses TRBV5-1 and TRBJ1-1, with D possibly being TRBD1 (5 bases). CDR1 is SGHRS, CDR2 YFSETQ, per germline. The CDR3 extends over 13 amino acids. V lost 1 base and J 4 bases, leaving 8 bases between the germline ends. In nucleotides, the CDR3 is TGCGCCAGCAGCTTGTACGGGGGCACTGAAGCTTTCTTT. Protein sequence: CASSLYGGTEAFF.

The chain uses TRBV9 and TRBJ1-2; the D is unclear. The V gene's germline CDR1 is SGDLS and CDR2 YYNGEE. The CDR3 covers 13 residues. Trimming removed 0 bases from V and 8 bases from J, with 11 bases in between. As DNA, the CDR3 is TGTGCCAGCAGCGTAGGGGCAGCCGCGGGCTACACCTTC. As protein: CASSVGAAAGYTF. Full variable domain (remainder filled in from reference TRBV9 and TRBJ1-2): DSGVTQTPKHLITATGQRVTLRCSPRSGDLSVYWYQQSLDQGLQFLIQYYNGEERAKGNILERFSAQQFPDLHSELNLSSLELGDSALYFCASSVGAAAGYTFGSGTRLTVV.

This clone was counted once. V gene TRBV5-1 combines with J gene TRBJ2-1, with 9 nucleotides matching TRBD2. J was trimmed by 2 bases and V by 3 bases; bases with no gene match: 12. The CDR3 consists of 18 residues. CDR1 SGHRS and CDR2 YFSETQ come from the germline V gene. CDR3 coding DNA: TGCGCCAGCAGCTGGGGACCTATGACTAGCGGACCCTACAATGAGCAGTTCTTC. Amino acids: CASSWGPMTSGPYNEQFF.

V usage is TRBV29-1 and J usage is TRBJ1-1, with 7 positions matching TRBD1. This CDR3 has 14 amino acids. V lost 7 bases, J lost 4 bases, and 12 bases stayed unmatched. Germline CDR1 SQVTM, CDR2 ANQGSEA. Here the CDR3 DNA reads TGCAGCGCTAAGGAACAGGGGCAGTCCACTGAAGCTTTCTTT. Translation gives CSAKEQGQSTEAFF.

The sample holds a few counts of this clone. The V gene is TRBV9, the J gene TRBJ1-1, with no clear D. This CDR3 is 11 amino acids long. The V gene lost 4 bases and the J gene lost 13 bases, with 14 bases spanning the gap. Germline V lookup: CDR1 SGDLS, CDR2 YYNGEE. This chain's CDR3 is CASSPTPSGFF. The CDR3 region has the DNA TGTGCCAGCAGCCCGACACCCTCAGGTTTCTTT. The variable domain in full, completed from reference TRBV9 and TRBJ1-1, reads DSGVTQTPKHLITATGQRVTLRCSPRSGDLSVYWYQQSLDQGLQFLIQYYNGEERAKGNILERFSAQQFPDLHSELNLSSLELGDSALYFCASSPTPSGFFGQGTRLTVV.

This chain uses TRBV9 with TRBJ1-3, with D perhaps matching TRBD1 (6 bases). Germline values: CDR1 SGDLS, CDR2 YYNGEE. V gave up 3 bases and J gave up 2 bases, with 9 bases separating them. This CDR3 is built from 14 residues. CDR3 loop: CASSDGQPGNTIYF. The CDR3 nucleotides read TGTGCCAGCAGCGATGGACAGCCTGGAAACACCATATATTTT.

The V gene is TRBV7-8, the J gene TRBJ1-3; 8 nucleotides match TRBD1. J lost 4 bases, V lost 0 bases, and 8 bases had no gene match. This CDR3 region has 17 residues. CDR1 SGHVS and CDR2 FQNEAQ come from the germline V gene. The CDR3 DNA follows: TGTGCCAGCAGCTTAGCCACGCGGACAGGGATCGGAAACACCATATATTTT. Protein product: CASSLATRTGIGNTIYF.